The 14 T cell receptor beta chains presented below share a single source sample, sequenced in a study of shared clonotypes between healthy human individuals. The data were produced by immunoSEQ multiplex PCR, yet TCRdb's version contains in-frame clones alone and is incomplete. The sample gives around 95,000 clones, less than 60% of which show up once; about 16% is in the top ten. Input material: PBMCs. The receptors stem from a woman aged 40 to 55 in good health. Some clones in this sample may be carry-over from other donors' samples.

This clone was detected a few times. The genes are TRBV7-2 and TRBJ2-7; TRBD2 might be the D (6 bases). This CDR3 is 14 amino acids long. Germline CDR1 reads SGHTA; CDR2 reads FQGNSA. Trimming removed 5 bases at V and 1 base at J, with 12 bases between. In DNA form, the CDR3 reads TGTGCCAGCAGCGGTGGGCGGGGATCCTACGAGCAGTACTTC. Translation: CASSGGRGSYEQYF. The variable domain in full, completed from reference TRBV7-2 and TRBJ2-7, reads GAGVSQSPSNKVTEKGKDVELRCDPISGHTALYWYRQSLGQGLEFLIYFQGNSAPDKSGLPSDRFSAERTGGSVSTLTIQRTQQEDSAVYLCASSGGRGSYEQYFGPGTRLTVT.

The sample holds many counts of this clone. This sequence joins TRBV7-2 and TRBJ1-4, with a possible D match to TRBD1 (5 bases). Germline loops: CDR1 SGHTA, CDR2 FQGNSA. The CDR3 is 15 amino acids. V was shortened by 3 bases and J by 7 bases, with 15 bases between the two germline ends. The DNA for the CDR3 is TGTGCCAGCAGCTTGGGACGCCGCCAAGGTGAAAAACTGTTTTTT. Its translation: CASSLGRRQGEKLFF.

This clone was seen many times. V usage is TRBV20-1 and J usage is TRBJ1-5, with D possibly TRBD1 on 5 matching bases. The CDR3 covers 11 residues. CDR1 and CDR2 from the germline V gene are DFQATT and SNEGSKA (reference sequence). Trimming left V 7 bases short and J 2 bases short, with 6 bases between. The DNA for the CDR3 is TGCAGTGGAGGGGGCAATCAGCCCCAGCATTTT. This encodes CSGGGNQPQHF.

This clone was observed a handful of times. The V call is TRBV5-1, the J call TRBJ2-5; 7 nucleotides agree with TRBD1. The CDR3 runs to 13 residues. CDR1 SGHRS and CDR2 YFSETQ come from the germline V gene. With 4 bases clipped from V and 2 bases from J, the junction kept 2 bases outside the gene matches. This CDR3 reads CASSPGQQETQYF. The CDR3 DNA sequence: TGCGCCAGCAGCCCGGGACAGCAAGAGACCCAGTACTTC.

This chain connects TRBV7-9 to TRBJ2-7; D is unresolved. Germline V gene lookup returns CDR1 SEHNR and CDR2 FQNEAQ (reference sequence). The V gene lost 5 bases and the J gene lost 6 bases, with 8 bases spanning the gap. This CDR3 is 11 amino acids long. CDR3 residues: CASSPKSEQYF. As DNA, the CDR3 is TGTGCCAGCAGCCCGAAGAGCGAGCAGTACTTC.

This clone was found once. This chain links TRBV6-4 with TRBJ2-5; 11 bases match TRBD2. CDR3 length: 16 residues. Germline V gene sequence: CDR1 MRHNA, CDR2 SNTAGT. V trimming: 6 bases; J trimming: 1 base; junction bases outside the gene matches: 7. CDR3 sequence: CASSQTGTSGQETQYF. Here the CDR3 DNA reads TGTGCCAGCAGCCAGACCGGGACTAGCGGCCAAGAGACCCAGTACTTC.

This clone appeared many times. The chain recombines TRBV29-1 with TRBJ2-7, with D hard to call. The V end was cut by 4 bases, the J end by 0 bases, with 13 bases between. Germline CDR1 is SQVTM and CDR2 is ANQGSEA. The CDR3 is made up of 14 amino acids. The CDR3 reads CSVVSGSGSYEQYF. CDR3 bases: TGCAGCGTTGTATCAGGAAGTGGCTCCTACGAGCAGTACTTC.

Regarding this clone: A far larger clone is one base from this, pointing to a likely read error. Additional DNA sequences in this sample encode the identical CDR3. This chain connects TRBV28 to TRBJ1-1, with D maybe TRBD1 (6 bases). Germline CDR1 is MDHEN and CDR2 is SYDVKM. The CDR3 length is 11 residues. The CDR3 coding sequence is TGTGCCAGTTTACAGGGACCTGAGGCTTTCTTT. This codes for CASLQGPEAFF.

This clone was recorded at least ten times. The genes are TRBV11-1 and TRBJ2-2, with D hard to call. V was cut by 5 bases and J by 5 bases, with 9 bases left in between. This CDR3 region has 13 residues. The V gene's germline CDR1 is SGHAT and CDR2 FQDESV (reference sequence). The CDR3 DNA is TGTGCCAGCAGCCCTCGCCGGACCGGGGAGCTGTTTTTT. Translated: CASSPRRTGELFF.

The CDR3 nucleotides are TGTGCCAGCAGCTTATCCCCGGGTGGCTATGGCTACACCTTC. Its protein product is CASSLSPGGYGYTF. The chain has TRBV7-3 and TRBJ1-2; D gene uncertain. CDR3 size: 14 residues. V shed 2 bases and J shed 4 bases, with 11 bases lying between them. Germline values: CDR1 SGHTA, CDR2 FQGTGA.

The chain joins TRBV7-9 to TRBJ2-7, with 7 nucleotides matching TRBD1. Germline-derived CDR1 and CDR2 are SEHNR and FQNEAQ (reference sequence). The CDR3 spans 13 residues. Losses at the gene ends were 5 bases for V and 3 bases for J; bases not matched to a gene: 4. CDR3: CASSRGQDYEQYF. The CDR3 nucleotides read TGTGCCAGCAGCCGAGGACAGGACTACGAGCAGTACTTC.

The chain is built from TRBV28 and TRBJ2-7; no clear D. The germline V and J ends were trimmed by 3 bases and 6 bases, with 6 bases remaining between them. CDR1 is MDHEN and CDR2 is SYDVKM in the germline V gene. The CDR3 runs 11 residues. The CDR3 reads CASSLIGEQYF. DNA of the CDR3: TGTGCCAGCAGTTTGATTGGCGAGCAGTACTTC. Using reference TRBV28 and TRBJ2-7 for the parts outside the CDR3, the full variable domain is DVKVTQSSRYLVKRTGEKVFLECVQDMDHENMFWYRQDPGLGLRLIYFSYDVKMKEKGDIPEGYSVSREKKERFSLILESASTNQTSMYLCASSLIGEQYFGPGTRLTVT.

The gene calls are TRBV5-1 and TRBJ2-1; TRBD2 matches at 11 bases. Trimming took 0 bases from V and 4 from J; bases not matched to a gene: 3. In germline, CDR1 is SGHRS, CDR2 YFSETQ. The CDR3 runs to 16 residues. CDR3 sequence reads: CASSLGGTSGYNEQFF. CDR3 sequence (DNA): TGCGCCAGCAGCTTGGGGGGGACTAGCGGTTACAATGAGCAGTTCTTC.

The chain carries TRBV7-9 and TRBJ1-2; tentatively, D is TRBD1 (5 bases). CDR3 length: 16 residues. Germline assignment: CDR1 SEHNR and CDR2 FQNEAQ (reference sequence). The V end lost 4 bases, the J end lost 0 bases, and 15 bases lay between the germline ends. In DNA, the CDR3 is TGTGCCAGCAGCTCCCCCCGGACAACAACTAACTATGGCTACACCTTC. Its translation: CASSSPRTTTNYGYTF.